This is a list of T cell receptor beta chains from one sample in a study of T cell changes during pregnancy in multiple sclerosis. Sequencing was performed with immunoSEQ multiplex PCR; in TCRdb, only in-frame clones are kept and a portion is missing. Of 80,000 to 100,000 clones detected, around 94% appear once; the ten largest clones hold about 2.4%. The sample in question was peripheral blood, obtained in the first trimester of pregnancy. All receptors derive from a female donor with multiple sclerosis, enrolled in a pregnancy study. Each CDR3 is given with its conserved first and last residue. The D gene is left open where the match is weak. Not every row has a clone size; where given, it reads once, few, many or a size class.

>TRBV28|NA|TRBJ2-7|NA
CASSLWLAVGYEQYF
TGTGCCAGCAGTTTATGGTTAGCAGTCGGCTACGAGCAGTACTTC
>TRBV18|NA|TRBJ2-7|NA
CASSPLSVSYEQYF
TGTGCCAGCTCACCTCTCAGTGTCTCTTACGAGCAGTACTTC
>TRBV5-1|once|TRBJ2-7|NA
CASSLVSTYEQYF
TGCGCCAGCAGCTTGGTCAGTACCTACGAGCAGTACTTC
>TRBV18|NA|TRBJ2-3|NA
CASSPPGARTDTQYF
TGTGCCAGCTCCCCACCGGGAGCTCGGACAGATACGCAGTATTTT
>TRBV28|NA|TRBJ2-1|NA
CASGLIGLYNEQFF
TGTGCCAGCGGATTGATTGGACTCTACAATGAGCAGTTCTTC
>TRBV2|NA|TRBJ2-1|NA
CASSDSRFSYNEQFF
TGTGCCAGCAGTGATTCCAGATTCTCCTACAATGAGCAGTTCTTC
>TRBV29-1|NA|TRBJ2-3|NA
CSAAGRGHTDTQYF
TGCAGCGCTGCGGGCAGGGGCCACACAGATACGCAGTATTTT
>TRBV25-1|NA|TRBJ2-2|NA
CASIEGSSNTGELFF
TGTGCCAGCATCGAGGGCAGCTCGAACACCGGGGAGCTGTTTTTT
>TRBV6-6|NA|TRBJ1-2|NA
CASSSPTGGYTF
TGTGCCAGCAGCTCCCCAACCGGGGGCTACACCTTC
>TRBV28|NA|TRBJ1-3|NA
CASSRNRRGSGNTIYF
TGTGCCAGCAGTAGAAATCGGCGGGGCTCTGGAAACACCATATATTTT
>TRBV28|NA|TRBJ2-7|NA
CASSTRPGHGNF
TGTGCCAGCAGTACCAGGCCGGGACACGGGAACTTC
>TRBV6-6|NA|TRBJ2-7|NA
CASNHKAGSYEQYF
TGTGCCAGCAATCACAAGGCAGGTTCCTACGAGCAGTACTTC
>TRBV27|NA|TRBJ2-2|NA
CASSWGPNTGELFF
TGTGCCAGCAGTTGGGGGCCGAACACCGGGGAGCTGTTTTTT
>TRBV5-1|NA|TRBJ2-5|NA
CASSSGLGGETQYF
TGCGCCAGCAGCTCCGGACTGGGCGGAGAGACCCAGTACTTC
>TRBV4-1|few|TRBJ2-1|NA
CASSQEGRLATQQFF
TGCGCCAGCAGCCAAGAAGGGAGGCTAGCCACCCAGCAGTTCTTC
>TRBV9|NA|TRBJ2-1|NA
CASSVDGRSGDEQFF
TGTGCCAGCAGCGTAGACGGGAGGTCAGGGGATGAGCAGTTCTTC
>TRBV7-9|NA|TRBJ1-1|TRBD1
CASSLGDRGYF
TGTGCCAGCAGCTTAGGGGACAGGGGCTACTTT
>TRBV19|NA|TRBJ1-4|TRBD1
CASSIDRTGVPANEKLFF
TGTGCCAGTAGTATAGATCGTACAGGGGTGCCTGCTAATGAAAAACTGTTTTTT
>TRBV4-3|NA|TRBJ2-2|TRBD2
CASSQEPPVRASGSTGELFF
TGCGCCAGCAGCCAGGAGCCTCCCGTGAGGGCTAGCGGATCCACCGGGGAGCTGTTTTTT
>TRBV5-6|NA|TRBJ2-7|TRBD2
CASSPGLALYEQYF
TGTGCCAGCAGTCCGGGACTAGCGCTCTACGAGCAGTACTTC
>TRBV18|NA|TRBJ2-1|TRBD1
CASSRDRAGNEQFF
TGTGCCAGCTCACGGGACAGGGCCGGCAATGAGCAGTTCTTC
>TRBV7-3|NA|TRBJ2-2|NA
CASSQGGLVGTGELFF
TGTGCCAGCAGCCAGGGGGGACTAGTGGGGACCGGGGAGCTGTTTTTT